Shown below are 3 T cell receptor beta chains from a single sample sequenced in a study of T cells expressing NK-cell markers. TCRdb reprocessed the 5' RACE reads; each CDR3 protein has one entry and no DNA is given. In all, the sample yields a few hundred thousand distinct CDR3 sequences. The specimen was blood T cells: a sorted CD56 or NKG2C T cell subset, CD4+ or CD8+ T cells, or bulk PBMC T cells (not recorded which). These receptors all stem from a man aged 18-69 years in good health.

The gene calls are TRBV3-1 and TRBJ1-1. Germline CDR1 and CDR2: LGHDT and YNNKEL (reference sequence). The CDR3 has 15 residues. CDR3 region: CASSQALGLGTEAFF. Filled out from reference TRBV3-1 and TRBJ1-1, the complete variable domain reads DTAVSQTPKYLVTQMGNDKSIKCEQNLGHDTMYWYKQDSKKFLKIMFSYNNKELIINETVPNRFSPKSPDKAHLNLHINSLELGDSAVYFCASSQALGLGTEAFFGQGTRLTVV.

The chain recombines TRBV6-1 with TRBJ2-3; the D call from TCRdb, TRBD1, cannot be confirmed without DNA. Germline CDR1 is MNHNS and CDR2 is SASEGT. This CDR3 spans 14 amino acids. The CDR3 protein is CASMSKVGGDTQYF.

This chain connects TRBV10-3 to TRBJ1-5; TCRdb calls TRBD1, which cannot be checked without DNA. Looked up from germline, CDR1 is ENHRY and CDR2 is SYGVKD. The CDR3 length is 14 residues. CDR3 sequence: CATKDRDSNQPQHF.